This is a list of T cell receptor beta chains from one sample in a study of blood T cells in healthy people across ages. TCRdb independently ran MiXCR on the 5' RACE reads; one entry per CDR3 protein. The sample contains some 1.8 million distinct CDR3 sequences, approximately 39% of which appear only once. Sequencing was carried out using blood. Receptors originate from a human donor in good health. The CDR3 runs from the conserved cysteine through the conserved F or W. The D gene is left open where the match is weak. Clone size, where shown, is once, few, many, or a class for clones that have expanded.

j_gene,len,v_gene,d_gene,abundance,CDR3aa
TRBJ2-1,15,TRBV9,TRBD2,many,CASSLTSGPYNEQFF
TRBJ2-1,16,TRBV15,.,.,CATSRGGPSSYNEQFF
TRBJ1-5,14,TRBV12-3/TRBV12-4,.,.,CASSLHPANQPQHF
TRBJ1-1,15,TRBV20-1,TRBD1,.,CSASLGTGEGTEAFF
TRBJ1-1,12,TRBV10-3,.,few,CAIRQGGTEAFF
TRBJ1-6,13,TRBV12-3/TRBV12-4,.,few,CASSTHYNSPLHF
.,17,TRBV10-3,TRBD1,.,CAISVGQGVGLNNEQYF
TRBJ2-3,12,TRBV6-2/TRBV6-3,.,few,CASSPWRDTQYF
TRBJ2-1,15,TRBV5-1,.,.,CASSLYGLGNNEQFF
TRBJ1-1,11,TRBV4-1,.,many,CASSQGSEAFF
TRBJ1-6,16,TRBV20-1,.,few,CSASDSRHGGLSPLHF
TRBJ2-2,13,TRBV7-9,.,few,CASTSDNTGELFF
TRBJ2-6,18,TRBV7-2,.,few,CVSSFGGTAVSRANVLTF
TRBJ2-3,15,TRBV3-1,.,.,CASSHQMRNTDTQYF
TRBJ2-5,16,TRBV5-1,.,.,CASSLTGGRVQETQYF
.,18,TRBV7-2,TRBD2,.,CASSLTPSGGRGEETQYF
TRBJ1-1,16,TRBV15,.,.,CATSPRGAGLNTEAFF
TRBJ2-5,13,TRBV20-1,TRBD2,few,CSARRGGPETQYF
TRBJ2-1,15,TRBV5-4,.,few,CASSPIEGSVDEQFF
TRBJ1-1,15,TRBV7-2,.,.,CASSYTMGPVTEAFF
TRBJ1-1,12,TRBV29-1,.,.,CSVRGTNTEAFF
TRBJ2-3,13,TRBV30,.,few,CAWSVVATDTQYF
TRBJ1-5,13,TRBV28,.,once,CAASGRRNQPQHF
TRBJ1-1,14,TRBV25-1,.,.,CASSDNGLSREAFF
TRBJ2-5,13,TRBV29-1,.,once,CSVQEGQGEAQYF
TRBJ2-5,15,TRBV9,TRBD1,.,CASSGSGTGIETQYF
TRBJ1-2,13,TRBV7-2,.,few,CASSLEGGIGYTF
TRBJ1-1,14,TRBV6-4,.,few,CASQQGSVNTEAFF
TRBJ2-5,16,TRBV6-1,.,.,CASSERPGSIGWTQYF
TRBJ2-5,15,TRBV20-1,.,many,CSARDEAVMSGTQYF
TRBJ2-2,15,TRBV5-1,TRBD2,.,CASSLDRLAAGELFF
TRBJ2-5,13,TRBV20-1,.,few,CSARGRDKETQYF
TRBJ2-4,13,TRBV27,.,.,CASSLTVRDIQYF
TRBJ2-3,19,TRBV4-2,TRBD2,many,CASSQVTLQAGALGHTQYF
TRBJ2-7,13,TRBV5-1,TRBD2,.,CVSSMGLIYEQYF
TRBJ2-4,15,TRBV21-1,.,few,CASSKAHPQKNIQYF
TRBJ1-4,12,TRBV29-1,.,.,CSVVDDNEKLFF
TRBJ2-3,13,TRBV5-4,.,few,CASSLDMPDTQYF
TRBJ2-1,15,TRBV14,.,.,CASSHYRDTYNEQFF
TRBJ2-5,17,TRBV28,TRBD1,few,CASSQLTGTGFEETQYF
TRBJ2-7,12,TRBV6-2/TRBV6-3,.,.,CASGVGASEQYF
TRBJ1-4,15,TRBV7-2,TRBD1,few,CASSLAPTGVEKLFF
.,15,TRBV7-9,.,few,CASNTWGHRIETQYF
TRBJ1-1,15,TRBV25-1,.,once,CASSEWGGQMPEAFF
TRBJ2-3,16,TRBV7-2,.,few,CASSLVGSESTDTQYF
TRBJ2-7,13,TRBV19,.,few,CASSHGGNYEQYF
TRBJ2-7,14,TRBV19,.,.,CASSPNPGLYEQYF
TRBJ1-2,17,TRBV27,.,few,CASSLLLGPTGFDGYTF
TRBJ1-4,15,TRBV7-2,.,few,CASRRTGTANEKLFF
TRBJ2-1,15,TRBV20-1,TRBD2,.,CSARDASGRPHEQFF
TRBJ1-6,17,TRBV6-2/TRBV6-3,TRBD1,.,CASSYSTSGTDNSPLHF
TRBJ1-5,14,TRBV6-5,.,.,CASSSDGLNQPQHF
TRBJ2-5,14,TRBV27,.,.,CASSKWVGQETQYF
TRBJ2-1,13,TRBV29-1,TRBD2,.,CSVPGLAGNEQFF
TRBJ2-3,14,TRBV5-5,.,.,CASSTRQGTDTQYF
TRBJ2-1,15,TRBV12-3/TRBV12-4,TRBD1,.,CASQWGRGIYNEQFF